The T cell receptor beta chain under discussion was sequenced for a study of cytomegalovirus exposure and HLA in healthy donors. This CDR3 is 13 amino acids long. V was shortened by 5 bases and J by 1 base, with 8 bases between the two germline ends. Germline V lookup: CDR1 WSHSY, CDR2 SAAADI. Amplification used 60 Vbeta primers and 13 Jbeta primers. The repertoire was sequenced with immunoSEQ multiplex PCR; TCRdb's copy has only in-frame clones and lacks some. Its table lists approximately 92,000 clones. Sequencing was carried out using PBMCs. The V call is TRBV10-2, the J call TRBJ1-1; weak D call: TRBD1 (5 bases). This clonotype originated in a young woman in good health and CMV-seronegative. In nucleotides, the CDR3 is TGCGCCAGCAGTCATCAGGGGAACACTGAAGCTTTCTTT. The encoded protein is CASSHQGNTEAFF.